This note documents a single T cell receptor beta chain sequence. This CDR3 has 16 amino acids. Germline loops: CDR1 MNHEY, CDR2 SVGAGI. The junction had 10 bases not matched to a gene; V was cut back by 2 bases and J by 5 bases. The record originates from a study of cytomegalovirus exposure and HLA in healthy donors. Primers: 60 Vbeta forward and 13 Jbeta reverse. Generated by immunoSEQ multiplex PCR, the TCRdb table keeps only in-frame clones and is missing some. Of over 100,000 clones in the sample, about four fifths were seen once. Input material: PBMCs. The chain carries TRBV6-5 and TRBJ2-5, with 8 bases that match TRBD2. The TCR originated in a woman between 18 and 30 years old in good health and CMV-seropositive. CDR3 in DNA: TGTGCCAGCAGTTACGGGAGCGGGGGAGAATGGGAGACCCAGTACTTC. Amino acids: CASSYGSGGEWETQYF.